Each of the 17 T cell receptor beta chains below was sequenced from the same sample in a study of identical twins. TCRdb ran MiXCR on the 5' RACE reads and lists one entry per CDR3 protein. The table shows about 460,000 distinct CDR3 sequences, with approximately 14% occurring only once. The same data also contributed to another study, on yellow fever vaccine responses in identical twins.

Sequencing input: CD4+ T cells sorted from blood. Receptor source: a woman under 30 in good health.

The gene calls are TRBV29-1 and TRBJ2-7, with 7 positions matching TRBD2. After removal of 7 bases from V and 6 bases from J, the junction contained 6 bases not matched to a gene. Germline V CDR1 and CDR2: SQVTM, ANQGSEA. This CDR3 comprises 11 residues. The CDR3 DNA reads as TGCAGCGGCGCTCGGGGGGTCGAGCAGTACTTC. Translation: CSGARGVEQYF.

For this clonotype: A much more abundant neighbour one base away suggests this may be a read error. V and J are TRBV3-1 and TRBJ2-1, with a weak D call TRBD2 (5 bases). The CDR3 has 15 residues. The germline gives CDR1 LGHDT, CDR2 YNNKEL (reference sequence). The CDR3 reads CACSQVLGSAGEQFF. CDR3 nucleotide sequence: TGTGCCTGCAGCCAAGTCCTGGGGAGTGCGGGTGAGCAGTTCTTC.

The CDR3 is CAISAAGGGTDTQYF. DNA of the CDR3: TGTGCCATCAGTGCAGCAGGGGGCGGCACAGATACGCAGTATTTT. The chain combines TRBV10-3 with TRBJ2-3; 8 nucleotides line up with TRBD1. Germline assignment: CDR1 ENHRY and CDR2 SYGVKD. V lost 4 bases, J lost 1 base, and 4 bases stayed unmatched. The CDR3 covers 15 residues.

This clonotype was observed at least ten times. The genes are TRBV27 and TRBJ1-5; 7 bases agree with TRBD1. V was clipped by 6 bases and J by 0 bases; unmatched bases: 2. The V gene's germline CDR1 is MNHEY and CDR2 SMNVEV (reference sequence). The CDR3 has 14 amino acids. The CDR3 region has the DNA TGTGCCAGCAGGGGACAGAATAGCAATCAGCCCCAGCATTTT. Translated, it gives CASRGQNSNQPQHF.

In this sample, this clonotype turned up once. The CDR3 nucleotides read TGTGCCAGCAGGGGGCTAGCGGGAGGGCAATACGAGCAGTACTTC. Its translation: CASRGLAGGQYEQYF. The chain uses TRBV27 and TRBJ2-7; TRBD2 agrees at 12 bases. Germline CDR1 reads MNHEY; CDR2 reads SMNVEV (reference sequence). The CDR3 loop spans 15 amino acids. J gave up 4 bases and V 6 bases, and 7 bases lay outside the gene matches.

CDR3 nucleotide sequence: TGCAGTGCTAGTTGGCCTAGCGGGGGGTTCAATGAGCAGTTCTTC. As protein: CSASWPSGGFNEQFF. The chain recombines TRBV20-1 with TRBJ2-1; TRBD2 matches at 11 bases. The length of the CDR3 is 15 residues. In germline, CDR1 is DFQATT, CDR2 SNEGSKA (reference sequence). J gave up 6 bases and V 3 bases, and 7 bases lay outside the gene matches.

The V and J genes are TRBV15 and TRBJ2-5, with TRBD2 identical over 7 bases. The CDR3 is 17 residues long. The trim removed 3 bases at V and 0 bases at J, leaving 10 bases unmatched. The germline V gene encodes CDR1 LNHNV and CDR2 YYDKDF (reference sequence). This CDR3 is CATSRLGFGTNQETQYF. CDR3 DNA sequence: TGTGCCACCAGCAGGCTGGGTTTCGGGACTAACCAAGAGACCCAGTACTTC.

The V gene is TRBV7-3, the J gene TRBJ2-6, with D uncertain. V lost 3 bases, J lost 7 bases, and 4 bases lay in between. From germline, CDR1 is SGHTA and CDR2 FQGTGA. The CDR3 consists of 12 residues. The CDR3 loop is CASSFGANVLTF. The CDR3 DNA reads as TGTGCCAGCAGCTTCGGTGCCAACGTCCTGACTTTC.

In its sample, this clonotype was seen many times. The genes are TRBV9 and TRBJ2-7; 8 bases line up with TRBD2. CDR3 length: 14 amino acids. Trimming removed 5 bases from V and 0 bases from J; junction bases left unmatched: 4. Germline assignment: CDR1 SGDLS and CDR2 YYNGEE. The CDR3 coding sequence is TGTGCCAGCAGTCGGGGGGGGAGCTCCTACGAGCAGTACTTC. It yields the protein CASSRGGSSYEQYF.

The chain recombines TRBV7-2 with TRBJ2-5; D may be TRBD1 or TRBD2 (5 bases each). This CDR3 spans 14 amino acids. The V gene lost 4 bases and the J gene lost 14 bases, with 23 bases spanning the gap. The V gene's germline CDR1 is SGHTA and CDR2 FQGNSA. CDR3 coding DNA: TGTGCCAGCAGCTCTGCCCTCTCCGGGGCCATCCTCTACTTC. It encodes CASSSALSGAILYF.

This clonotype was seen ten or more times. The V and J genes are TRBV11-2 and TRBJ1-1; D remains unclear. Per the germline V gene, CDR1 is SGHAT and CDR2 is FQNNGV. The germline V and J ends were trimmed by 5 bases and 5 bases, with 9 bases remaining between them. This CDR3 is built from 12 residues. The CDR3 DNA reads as TGTGCCAGCAGCCTAGGGTGGACTGAAGCTTTCTTT. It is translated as CASSLGWTEAFF.

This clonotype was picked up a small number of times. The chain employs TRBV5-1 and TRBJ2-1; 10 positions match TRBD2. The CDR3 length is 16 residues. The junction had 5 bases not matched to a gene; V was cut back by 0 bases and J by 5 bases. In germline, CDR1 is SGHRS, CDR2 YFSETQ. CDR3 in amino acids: CASSLVGLAVDNEQFF. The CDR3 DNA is TGCGCCAGCAGCTTGGTTGGACTAGCGGTCGACAATGAGCAGTTCTTC.

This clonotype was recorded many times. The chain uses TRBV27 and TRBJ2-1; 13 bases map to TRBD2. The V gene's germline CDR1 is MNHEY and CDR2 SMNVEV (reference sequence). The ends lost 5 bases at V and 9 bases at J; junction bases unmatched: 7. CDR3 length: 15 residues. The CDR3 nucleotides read TGTGCCAGCAGTCCGGCCGGGACTAGCGGGACTGAGCAGTTCTTC. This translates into CASSPAGTSGTEQFF.

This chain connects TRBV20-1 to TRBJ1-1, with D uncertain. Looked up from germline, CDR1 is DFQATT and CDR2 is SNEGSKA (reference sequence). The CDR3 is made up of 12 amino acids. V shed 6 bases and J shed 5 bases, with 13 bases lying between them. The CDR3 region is CSATRTRTEAFF. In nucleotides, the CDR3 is TGCAGTGCCACCCGGACTAGGACTGAAGCTTTCTTT.

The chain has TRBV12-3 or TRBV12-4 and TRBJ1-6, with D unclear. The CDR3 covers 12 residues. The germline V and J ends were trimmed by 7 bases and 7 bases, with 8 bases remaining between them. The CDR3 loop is CASNERNSPLHF. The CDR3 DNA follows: TGTGCCAGCAACGAGCGAAATTCACCCCTCCACTTT.

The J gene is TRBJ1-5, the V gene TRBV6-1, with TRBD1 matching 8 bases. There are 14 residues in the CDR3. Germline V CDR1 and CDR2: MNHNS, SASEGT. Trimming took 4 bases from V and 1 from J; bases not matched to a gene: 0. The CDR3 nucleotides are TGTGCCAGCAGTGGACAGGGGAGCAATCAGCCCCAGCATTTT. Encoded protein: CASSGQGSNQPQHF.

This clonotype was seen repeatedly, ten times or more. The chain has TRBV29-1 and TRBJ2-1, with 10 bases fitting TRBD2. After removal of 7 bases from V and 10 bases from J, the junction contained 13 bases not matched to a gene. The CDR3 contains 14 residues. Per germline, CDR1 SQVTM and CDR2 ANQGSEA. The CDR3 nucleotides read TGCAGCGCCGTACCGGGACTAGCGAGTGAAGAGCAGTTCTTC. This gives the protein CSAVPGLASEEQFF.